These T cell receptor beta chains were read from a single sample in a study of CD8+ T cells in alopecia areata. Sequencing was performed with immunoSEQ multiplex PCR; in TCRdb, only in-frame clones are kept and a portion is missing. The sample records nearly 110,000 clones, over 80% being singletons. Sample: CD8+ T cells sorted from blood, taken at week 24, from a patient treated with tofacitinib. The origin of the receptors is a human donor with alopecia areata. Each CDR3 is given with its conserved first and last residue. A D gene is named only where the DNA matches it firmly. Size is omitted from some rows. Given values are once, few, many or a class for expanded clones.

J,size,D,V,CDR3,DNA
TRBJ2-7,-,TRBD1,TRBV5-4,CASSLDRGNEQYF,TGTGCCAGCAGCTTGGACAGGGGAAACGAGCAGTACTTC
TRBJ2-7,-,-,TRBV7-9,CASSGRTDSSYEQYF,TGTGCCAGCAGCGGCCGGACTGATAGCTCCTACGAGCAGTACTTC
TRBJ1-1,once,-,TRBV7-6,CASSLAPENTEAFF,TGTGCCAGCAGCTTAGCCCCCGAGAACACTGAAGCTTTCTTT
TRBJ2-7,once,-,TRBV7-8,CASSLGPRQDEQYF,TGTGCCAGCAGCCTGGGACCCCGCCAAGACGAGCAGTACTTC
TRBJ1-1,-,-,TRBV4-1,CASSQRTAASSTEAFF,TGCGCCAGCAGCCAGCGGACCGCAGCATCATCGACTGAAGCTTTCTTT
TRBJ2-1,-,-,TRBV6-5,CASSYSGTQYNEQFF,TGTGCCAGCAGTTACTCGGGGACACAATACAATGAGCAGTTCTTC
TRBJ1-1,-,-,TRBV5-1,CASSLFSGSTEAFF,TGCGCCAGCAGCTTGTTCAGCGGGAGCACTGAAGCTTTCTTT
TRBJ1-2,-,-,TRBV9,CASSQAFEGPVYGYTF,TGTGCCAGCAGCCAGGCGTTTGAGGGACCAGTCTATGGCTACACCTTC
TRBJ2-5,-,-,TRBV4-1,CASSQWGPETRIFQETQYF,TGCGCCAGCAGCCAATGGGGCCCGGAGACCAGGATTTTCCAAGAGACCCAGTACTTC
TRBJ2-1,few,TRBD2,TRBV7-9,CASSLGALLAGGPGEQFF,TGTGCCAGCAGCTTAGGCGCCCTATTGGCGGGGGGGCCCGGGGAGCAGTTCTTC
TRBJ1-1,-,TRBD1,TRBV7-2,CASSVTGGTEAFF,TGTGCCAGCAGCGTTACAGGGGGCACTGAAGCTTTCTTT
TRBJ2-2,few,-,TRBV19,CASRGVTGELFF,TGTGCCAGTAGAGGGGTCACCGGGGAGCTGTTTTTT
TRBJ1-2,-,-,TRBV6-6,CASSYQTTGLRGYTF,TGTGCCAGCAGTTACCAAACGACAGGTCTTCGTGGCTACACCTTC
TRBJ2-1,few,-,TRBV7-9,CASSLAGSALSSYNEQFF,TGTGCCAGCAGCTTAGCGGGGTCCGCCCTGAGCTCCTACAATGAGCAGTTCTTC
TRBJ2-3,-,TRBD1,TRBV9,CASSVAQGQTADTQYF,TGTGCCAGCAGCGTTGCCCAGGGACAGACAGCAGATACGCAGTATTTT
TRBJ2-3,-,TRBD2,TRBV27,CASSRGLATDTQYF,TGTGCCAGCAGTCGGGGACTAGCAACAGATACGCAGTATTTT
TRBJ2-1,-,-,TRBV2,CASSEDTASSNEQFF,TGTGCCAGCAGTGAAGACACCGCGTCAAGCAATGAGCAGTTCTTC
TRBJ2-1,-,-,TRBV14,CASSYAGYEQFF,TGTGCCAGCAGCTACGCGGGTTATGAGCAGTTCTTC
TRBJ1-1,-,-,TRBV6-5,CASSSPRTLTNTEAFF,TGTGCCAGCAGTTCGCCTAGGACTCTAACGAACACTGAAGCTTTCTTT
TRBJ2-5,-,-,TRBV30,CAWSRGGSQETQYF,TGTGCCTGGTCGAGAGGGGGTTCACAAGAGACCCAGTACTTC